Listed below are T cell receptor beta chains from one sample, sequenced in a study of shared clonotypes between healthy human individuals. Clones were read by immunoSEQ multiplex PCR, and TCRdb kept only the in-frame ones, dropping some. The sample shows roughly 1 million clones, 75% to 85% of them seen only once. Sequenced material: memory CD4+ T cells from PBMCs. The source is a man between 18 and 29 years old in good health. Some clones in this sample may be carry-over from other donors' samples. Each CDR3 is given without its conserved first and last residue. Each record gives: V gene, J gene, CDR3 protein.

TRBV5-6	TRBJ2-2	ASGGRTTGTGELF
TRBV6-6	TRBJ2-2	ASSPGQVNTGELF
TRBV7-8	TRBJ1-4	ASSPDRVGKEKLF
TRBV6-6	TRBJ1-3	ASSYSPGRGNTIY
TRBV14	TRBJ1-2	ASSQVPAVGGYT
TRBV28	TRBJ2-1	ASSFRGSGYNEQF
TRBV11-2	TRBJ2-7	ASSQRTVTPNEQY
TRBV6-4	TRBJ2-3	ASSDEAGGYTQY
TRBV7-8	TRBJ1-1	ASSLSGGAGEANTEAF
TRBV28	TRBJ2-7	ASSPTGGVVSREQY
TRBV2	TRBJ2-7	ASSAMGLAGGPSSY
TRBV18	TRBJ2-7	ASSPPTGTYEQY
TRBV5-1	TRBJ1-3	ASSRATGAGNTIY
TRBV5-6	TRBJ1-1	ASSLVRDGNTEAF
TRBV13	TRBJ1-1	ASSSTRSKAGNTEAF
TRBV5-1	TRBJ2-7	ASSLGSSGQYYEQY
TRBV15	TRBJ2-7	ATSRGRTGEVPYEQY
TRBV6-1	TRBJ1-2	ATWGVVDYGYT
TRBV27	TRBJ2-5	ASSLVGSRVETQY
TRBV5-6	TRBJ2-3	ASSLAGPRTDTQY